This TCR beta chain was identified in a study of T cells in Graves' hyperthyroidism and ophthalmopathy. Trimming removed 0 bases at V and 0 bases at J, with 13 bases between. CDR1 is MNHNY, CDR2 SVGAGI, per germline (reference sequence). CDR3 size: 17 residues. TCR beta CDR3 region amplification was performed from RNA transcripts. The study used the HTBI primer set for a first-round RT-PCR of the TCR CDR3. Via MiXCR, TCRdb re-called the multiplex PCR reads, giving one row per CDR3 protein. Of about 200,000 distinct CDR3 sequences in the sample, less than 20% were seen once. In this sample, this clonotype turned up many times. Patients having uncontrolled infection, another autoimmune disease, pregnancy or lactation were not included.

Sequenced input: blood. The chain employs TRBV6-6 and TRBJ2-3; D might be TRBD2 (6 bases). This TCR was sampled from a woman between 50 and 59 years old with Graves' hyperthyroidism. The CDR3 sequence is CASSYSGGTHSTDTQYF. CDR3 nucleotides: TGTGCCAGCAGTTACTCGGGTGGGACTCATAGCACAGATACGCAGTATTTT.